This TCR beta chain was recovered during a study of shared clonotypes between healthy human individuals. The V gene's germline CDR1 is SQVTM and CDR2 ANQGSEA. Trimming at V came to 4 bases and at J to 3 bases, leaving 9 bases not matched to a gene. The CDR3 runs to 14 residues. The naive CD8 subset, CD45RO-negative cells positively selected for CCR7, excluded terminally differentiated effector memory CD45RA+ cells. Only in-frame clones appear in the TCRdb table, and some are missing; sequencing was by immunoSEQ multiplex PCR. The sample holds roughly 600,000 clones, 95% to 98% seen once. The V and J genes are TRBV29-1 and TRBJ2-7; 7 nucleotides align to TRBD1. The sequenced sample was naive CD8+ T cells sorted from blood. This TCR was sampled from a man aged 25-45 years in good health. The CDR3 loop is CSVVGETGSYEQYF. In nucleotides, the CDR3 is TGCAGCGTTGTCGGGGAGACAGGGAGCTACGAGCAGTACTTC.